This entry lists 17 T cell receptor beta chains sequenced from one sample in a study of type 1 regulatory T cells. The antigens for these receptors are not known. TCRdb re-derived calls from the reads in MiXCR, one entry per CDR3 protein. The sample contains approximately 23,000 distinct CDR3 sequences, roughly 72% of which appear only once. The material sequenced was cultured T cells, either the whole culture or a sorted T cell fraction (not recorded which). Stated subset: Tr1-enriched cell product generated in vitro against host alloantigens. These receptors were collected from a human donor in good health.

The chain joins TRBV4-2 to TRBJ2-2; no reliable D call. The germline CDR1 and CDR2 sequences are LGHNA and YNFKEQ. Trimming left V 0 bases short and J 2 bases short, with 7 bases between. The CDR3 has 15 amino acids. The CDR3 protein is CASSQELGNTGELFF. The CDR3 DNA sequence: TGTGCCAGCAGCCAAGAGTTAGGAAACACCGGGGAGCTGTTTTTT.

The chain links TRBV20-1 to TRBJ1-1; D gene unclear. V dropped 6 bases and J dropped 4 bases, with 18 bases sitting between them. The CDR3 has 14 residues. CDR1 DFQATT and CDR2 SNEGSKA come from the germline V gene (reference sequence). CDR3 region: CSASLGGPTTEAFF. Here the CDR3 DNA reads TGCAGTGCCTCCCTTGGAGGGCCCACCACTGAAGCTTTCTTT.

This chain joins TRBV29-1 and TRBJ2-1; D may be TRBD1 or TRBD2 (5 bases each). Germline V lookup: CDR1 SQVTM, CDR2 ANQGSEA. Trimming removed 3 bases from V and 8 bases from J, with 23 bases in between. The CDR3 totals 16 residues. The CDR3 loop reads CSVEPYGARGNDEQFF. CDR3 bases: TGCAGCGTTGAGCCGTATGGGGCTCGGGGAAATGATGAGCAGTTCTTC.

For this clonotype: This may arise from a read error, as a much more abundant clone is one base away. The genes are TRBV5-1 and TRBJ2-5, with 9 bases identical to TRBD2. Germline CDR1 and CDR2: SGHRS and YFSETQ. The CDR3 covers 14 residues. The CDR3 is CACSPGLASETQYF. The CDR3 DNA reads TGCGCCTGCAGCCCCGGACTAGCGTCGGAGACCCAGTACTTC.

The chain carries TRBV5-4 and TRBJ2-3, with 8 bases that match TRBD2. CDR3 length equals 15 residues. From germline, CDR1 is SGHNT and CDR2 YYREEE (reference sequence). After removal of 3 bases from V and 1 base from J, the junction contained 4 bases not matched to a gene. The chain's CDR3 is CASSSGLVGTDTQYF. CDR3 in DNA: TGTGCCAGCAGCTCGGGACTAGTGGGCACAGATACGCAGTATTTT.

The chain joins TRBV9 to TRBJ2-5; the match to TRBD1 covers 12 bases. Germline values: CDR1 SGDLS, CDR2 YYNGEE. Trimming removed 2 bases from V and 7 bases from J; junction bases left unmatched: 9. This CDR3 spans 16 amino acids. For the CDR3, the DNA is TGTGCCAGCAGCGTGACCGGGACAGGGGGCGGTGGGACCCAGTACTTC. This encodes CASSVTGTGGGGTQYF. The full variable domain, in which reference TRBV9 and TRBJ2-5 provide the parts outside the CDR3, is DSGVTQTPKHLITATGQRVTLRCSPRSGDLSVYWYQQSLDQGLQFLIQYYNGEERAKGNILERFSAQQFPDLHSELNLSSLELGDSALYFCASSVTGTGGGGTQYFGPGTRLLVL.

The V gene is TRBV20-1, the J gene TRBJ2-5, with 7 bases that match TRBD2. V lost 4 bases and J lost 4; bases outside the gene matches: 12. Germline-derived CDR1 and CDR2 are DFQATT and SNEGSKA (reference sequence). The CDR3 is made up of 15 amino acids. The CDR3 coding sequence is TGCAGTGCTACATCGCTAGCGGCAAAAGGAGAGACCCAGTACTTC. This encodes CSATSLAAKGETQYF.

V is TRBV2 and J is TRBJ1-1; D unclear. Germline loops: CDR1 SNHLY, CDR2 FYNNEI. V was cut by 4 bases and J by 7 bases, with 10 bases left in between. This CDR3 has 12 amino acids. The CDR3 region has the DNA TGTGCCAGCAGTGGTTTCTCTGGTGAAGCTTTCTTT. Its protein product is CASSGFSGEAFF.

CDR3 protein: CATSREHRAGGYTF. The CDR3 DNA is TGTGCCACCAGCAGAGAACACAGGGCCGGGGGCTACACCTTC. V is TRBV15 and J is TRBJ1-2; TRBD1 might be the D (6 bases). Germline loops: CDR1 LNHNV, CDR2 YYDKDF (reference sequence). This CDR3 region has 14 residues. V lost 0 bases to trimming and J lost 8 bases, with 13 bases between them.

This clonotype was detected once. The gene calls are TRBV7-8 and TRBJ2-7, with D possibly matching TRBD1 (6 bases). In germline, CDR1 is SGHVS, CDR2 FQNEAQ. This CDR3 is 15 amino acids long. The ends were cut back, 1 base at V and 3 bases at J, with 13 bases in the middle. The DNA of the CDR3 is TGTGCCAGCAGCTTAGTTGGACAGACAATCTACGAGCAGTACTTC. This translates into CASSLVGQTIYEQYF.

CDR3 region: CASSLVPSGSGNTIYF. CDR3 coding DNA: TGTGCCAGCAGCTTAGTACCGTCCGGGTCTGGAAACACCATATATTTT. The chain recombines TRBV7-2 with TRBJ1-3, with unresolved D. Trimming removed 1 base at V and 1 base at J, with 11 bases between. Germline lookup yields CDR1 SGHTA and CDR2 FQGNSA. The CDR3 runs 16 residues. Full variable domain (remainder filled in from reference TRBV7-2 and TRBJ1-3): GAGVSQSPSNKVTEKGKDVELRCDPISGHTALYWYRQSLGQGLEFLIYFQGNSAPDKSGLPSDRFSAERTGGSVSTLTIQRTQQEDSAVYLCASSLVPSGSGNTIYFGEGSWLTVV.

This chain connects TRBV4-2 to TRBJ2-7, with 11 bases fitting TRBD2. CDR1 LGHNA and CDR2 YNFKEQ come from the germline V gene. This CDR3 spans 16 amino acids. With V trimmed by 1 base and J by 2 bases, 4 bases remained unmatched. The CDR3 loop reads CASSQAGTSGTYEQYF. CDR3 sequence (DNA): TGTGCCAGCAGCCAAGCAGGGACTAGCGGTACCTACGAGCAGTACTTC.

V is TRBV10-3 and J is TRBJ1-5, with a weak D call TRBD1 (5 bases). CDR1 is ENHRY, CDR2 SYGVKD, per germline. Trimming cost V 5 bases and J 0 bases, with 11 bases left between them. The CDR3 consists of 15 residues. For the CDR3, the DNA is TGTGCCATCAGTAAAGACAGCCTTAGCAATCAGCCCCAGCATTTT. Translating it yields CAISKDSLSNQPQHF.

This clonotype was detected only a few times. The J gene is TRBJ2-5, the V gene TRBV20-1, with 11 positions matching TRBD2. Looked up from germline, CDR1 is DFQATT and CDR2 is SNEGSKA (reference sequence). The CDR3 loop spans 16 amino acids. Germline trimming cut 1 base from V and 5 bases from J; bases unmatched to any gene: 9. CDR3 protein: CSARAPGLAVVETQYF. CDR3 DNA: TGCAGTGCTAGAGCCCCGGGACTAGCGGTCGTGGAGACCCAGTACTTC.

This rearrangement joins TRBV28 to TRBJ2-7; 7 bases align to TRBD1. After removal of 9 bases from V and 2 bases from J, the junction contained 7 bases not matched to a gene. CDR1 is MDHEN and CDR2 is SYDVKM in the germline V gene. This CDR3 contains 13 residues. The CDR3: CASTGTEAYEQYF. CDR3 nucleotide sequence: TGTGCCAGTACCGGGACAGAGGCCTACGAGCAGTACTTC.

The table lists this clonotype with a count of one. The rearrangement uses TRBV18 and TRBJ1-4; possibly TRBD1 for D (6 bases). Germline V gene lookup returns CDR1 KGHSH and CDR2 LQKENI. CDR3 length: 16 residues. V was shortened by 3 bases and J by 7 bases, with 18 bases between the two germline ends. The CDR3 loop is CASSPGDGGHIEKLFF. CDR3 nucleotides: TGTGCCAGCTCACCTGGTGATGGGGGACATATTGAAAAACTGTTTTTT. The whole variable domain, filled in from reference TRBV18 and TRBJ1-4, reads NAGVMQNPRHLVRRRGQEARLRCSPMKGHSHVYWYRQLPEEGLKFMVYLQKENIIDESGMPKERFSAEFPKEGPSILRIQQVVRGDSAAYFCASSPGDGGHIEKLFFGSGTQLSVL.

This chain's CDR3 is CASSQDWAGGLTDTQYF. CDR3 coding DNA: TGCGCCAGCAGCCAAGATTGGGCGGGGGGTCTCACAGATACGCAGTATTTT. The chain links TRBV4-3 to TRBJ2-3; 8 bases line up with TRBD2. V trimming: 0 bases; J trimming: 2 bases; junction bases outside the gene matches: 7. Germline V CDR1 and CDR2: LGHNA, YSLEER. The CDR3 runs 17 residues.